The 6 T cell receptor beta chains in this list originate from one sample, sequenced in a study of blood T cell repertoires in COVID-19. Some clones are missing from TCRdb's copy, which holds only in-frame ones; the method was immunoSEQ multiplex PCR. The sample gives 270,000 or so clones, 81% of which show up once; 2.5% to 3% is in the top ten. Input material: peripheral blood. These receptors originate from a woman aged 60-75 years with active or convalescent COVID-19.

The chain uses TRBV27 and TRBJ1-2; D is unclear. V lost 2 bases and J 9 bases, leaving 13 bases between the germline ends. Germline V gene data show CDR1 as MNHEY and CDR2 as SMNVEV (reference sequence). This CDR3 has 13 residues. The chain's CDR3 is CASSLNSPGSYTF. The CDR3 DNA reads as TGTGCCAGCAGTTTAAACAGCCCGGGGAGCTACACCTTC.

The gene calls are TRBV12-5 and TRBJ1-4, with a weak D call TRBD1 (5 bases). The CDR3 has 15 amino acids. V lost 5 bases and J 0 bases, leaving 10 bases between the germline ends. The germline V gene encodes CDR1 LGHNT and CDR2 FRNRAP. CDR3 nucleotide sequence: TGTGCTAGTGGTATGGACATCCCAACTAATGAAAAACTGTTTTTT. It encodes CASGMDIPTNEKLFF.

The chain joins TRBV9 to TRBJ1-4, with D tentatively TRBD1 (5 bases). Trimming cost V 3 bases and J 7 bases, with 13 bases left between them. This CDR3 has 14 amino acids. Germline V gives CDR1 SGDLS, CDR2 YYNGEE. CDR3 sequence (DNA): TGTGCCAGCAGCGCCGGGTTGGGGGGTGAAAAACTGTTTTTT. Amino acid sequence: CASSAGLGGEKLFF. The full variable domain, rest sourced from reference TRBV9 and TRBJ1-4, is DSGVTQTPKHLITATGQRVTLRCSPRSGDLSVYWYQQSLDQGLQFLIQYYNGEERAKGNILERFSAQQFPDLHSELNLSSLELGDSALYFCASSAGLGGEKLFFGSGTQLSVL.

The chain links TRBV15 to TRBJ1-2, with TRBD1 as a possible D gene (6 bases). V lost 1 base and J 7 bases, leaving 16 bases between the germline ends. The CDR3 covers 15 residues. Germline V gene sequence: CDR1 LNHNV, CDR2 YYDKDF (reference sequence). CDR3 nucleotide sequence: TGTGCCACCAGCAGAGGGTTACGGACAGCAAGTGGCTACACCTTC. Translated: CATSRGLRTASGYTF.

In this sample, this clone turned up once. This chain joins TRBV7-2 and TRBJ2-7; the match to TRBD2 covers 8 bases. This CDR3 is built from 15 residues. V lost 1 base and J lost 3; bases outside the gene matches: 5. Germline CDR1 SGHTA, CDR2 FQGNSA. In nucleotides, the CDR3 is TGTGCCAGCAGCTTAGTAGCCGGGACTAGCTACGAGCAGTACTTC. Its protein product is CASSLVAGTSYEQYF.

This clone was recorded at least ten times. The chain combines TRBV11-1 with TRBJ1-3; a weak D match, TRBD1 (5 bases). Trimming shortened V by 1 base and J by 2 bases, and 12 bases separated the two germline ends. The germline gives CDR1 SGHAT, CDR2 FQDESV (reference sequence). The CDR3 covers 16 residues. CDR3 bases: TGTGCCAGCAGCTTAGTTGGGGGAGGCCCTGGAAACACCATATATTTT. Translation gives CASSLVGGGPGNTIYF.